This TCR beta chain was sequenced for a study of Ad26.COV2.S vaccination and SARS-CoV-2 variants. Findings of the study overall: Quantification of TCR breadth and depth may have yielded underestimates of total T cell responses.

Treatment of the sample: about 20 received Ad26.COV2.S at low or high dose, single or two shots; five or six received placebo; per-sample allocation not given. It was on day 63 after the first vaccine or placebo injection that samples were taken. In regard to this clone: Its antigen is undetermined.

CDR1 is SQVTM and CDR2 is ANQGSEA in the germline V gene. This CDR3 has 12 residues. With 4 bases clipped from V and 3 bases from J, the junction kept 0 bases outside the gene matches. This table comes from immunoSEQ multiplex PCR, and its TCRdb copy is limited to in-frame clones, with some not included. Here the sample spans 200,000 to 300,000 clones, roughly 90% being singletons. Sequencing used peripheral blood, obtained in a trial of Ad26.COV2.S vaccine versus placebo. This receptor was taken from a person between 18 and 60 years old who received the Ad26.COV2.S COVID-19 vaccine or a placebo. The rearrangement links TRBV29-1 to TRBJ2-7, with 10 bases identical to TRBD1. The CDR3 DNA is TGCAGCGTTGGGGACAGGGGCTACGAGCAGTACTTC. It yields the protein CSVGDRGYEQYF.